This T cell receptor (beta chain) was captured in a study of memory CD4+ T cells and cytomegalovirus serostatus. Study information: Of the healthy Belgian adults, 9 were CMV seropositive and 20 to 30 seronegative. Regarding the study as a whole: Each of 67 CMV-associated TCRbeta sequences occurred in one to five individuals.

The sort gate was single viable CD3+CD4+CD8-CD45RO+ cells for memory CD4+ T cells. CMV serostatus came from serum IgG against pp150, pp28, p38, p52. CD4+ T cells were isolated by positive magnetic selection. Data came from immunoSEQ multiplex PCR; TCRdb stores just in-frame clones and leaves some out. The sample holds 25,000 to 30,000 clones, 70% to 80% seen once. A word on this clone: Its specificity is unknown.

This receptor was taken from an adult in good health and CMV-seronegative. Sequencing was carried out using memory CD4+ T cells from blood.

This chain's CDR3 is CASSDPSGTGSSDEQYF. The DNA of the CDR3 is TGCGCCAGCAGTGACCCCTCCGGGACAGGGAGTAGCGACGAGCAGTACTTC. V and J are TRBV10-2 and TRBJ2-7; 9 bases map to TRBD1. The germline V gene encodes CDR1 WSHSY and CDR2 SAAADI. Unmatched junction bases numbered 14, after V lost 3 bases and J lost 5 bases. The CDR3 consists of 17 residues.